The T cell receptor (beta chain) under discussion was sequenced for a study of blood T cells in healthy people across ages. Broader study findings: Researchers deemed the diversity estimates from one million T cells underestimates.

Comments on this clonotype: Antigen specificity is unknown.

PCR was performed a second time for 7 to 11 cycles using a sample-barcoded 5' primer and a J-beta primer mix. TCRdb recomputed calls from the 5' RACE reads with MiXCR, one row per CDR3 protein. The top ten hold 3% to 4.5% of the sample, which has 600,000 to 800,000 distinct CDR3 sequences, under 25% seen once. Losses at the gene ends were 4 bases for V and 6 bases for J; bases not matched to a gene: 11. The CDR3 is made up of 17 amino acids. The germline V gene has CDR1 SGHRS and CDR2 YFSETQ. The material sequenced was blood. The receptor comes from a man in his 70s in good health. J is TRBJ2-1 and V is TRBV5-1, with TRBD2 identical over 12 bases. The CDR3 DNA sequence: TGCGCCAGCAGCGATACAAGAACTAGCGGGAGGTCCAATGAGCAGTTCTTC. Amino acid sequence: CASSDTRTSGRSNEQFF.